Sequencing of this T cell receptor (beta chain) was carried out in a study of T cell responses to AZD1222 COVID-19 vaccine. This CDR3 is 13 amino acids long. Trimming cost V 5 bases and J 5 bases; bases outside gene matches: 3. Germline V CDR1 and CDR2: MDHEN, SYDVKM. Measured with immunoSEQ multiplex PCR; TCRdb has only the in-frame clones, and not every one. The sample shows about 150,000 clones, 75% to 90% of them seen only once. The chain couples TRBV28 to TRBJ2-5, with 9 bases identical to TRBD2. The sequence came from an adult in good health. The sample in question was peripheral blood, obtained on day 0 of MenACWY control vaccination. CDR3 sequence reads: CASSPSGAETQYF. The CDR3 DNA sequence: TGTGCCAGCAGTCCTAGCGGGGCGGAGACCCAGTACTTC.